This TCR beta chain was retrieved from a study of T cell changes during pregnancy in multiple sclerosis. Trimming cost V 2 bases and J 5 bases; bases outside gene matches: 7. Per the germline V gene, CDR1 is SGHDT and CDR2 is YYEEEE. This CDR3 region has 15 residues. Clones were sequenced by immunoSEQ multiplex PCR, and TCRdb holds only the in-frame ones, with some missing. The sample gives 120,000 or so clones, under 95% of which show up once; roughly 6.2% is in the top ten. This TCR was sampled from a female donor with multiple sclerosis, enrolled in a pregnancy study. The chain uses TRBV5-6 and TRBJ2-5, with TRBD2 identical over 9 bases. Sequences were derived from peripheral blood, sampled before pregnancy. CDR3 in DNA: TGTGCCAGCAGCTTCTGGCGGGGGGGCCCGGAGACCCAGTACTTC. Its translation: CASSFWRGGPETQYF.